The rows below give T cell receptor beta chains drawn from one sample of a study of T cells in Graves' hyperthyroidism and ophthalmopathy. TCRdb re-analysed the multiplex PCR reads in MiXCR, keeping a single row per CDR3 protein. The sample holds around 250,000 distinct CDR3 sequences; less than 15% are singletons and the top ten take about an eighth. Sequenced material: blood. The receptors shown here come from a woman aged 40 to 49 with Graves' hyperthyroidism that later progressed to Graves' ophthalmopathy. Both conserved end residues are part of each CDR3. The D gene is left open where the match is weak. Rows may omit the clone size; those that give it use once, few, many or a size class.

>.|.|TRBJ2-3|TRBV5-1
CASSRPGSPLDTQYF
TGCGCCAGCAGCCGCCCAGGGTCTCCCCTTGATACGCAGTATTTT
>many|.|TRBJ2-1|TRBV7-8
CASSQSTAGAYNEQFF
TGTGCCAGCAGCCAGAGCACGGCAGGAGCCTACAATGAGCAGTTCTTC
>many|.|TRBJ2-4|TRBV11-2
CASSSNPQGIKNIQYF
TGTGCCAGCAGCTCCAATCCACAGGGTATAAAAAACATTCAGTACTTC
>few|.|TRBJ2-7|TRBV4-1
CASGKGGEQYF
TGCGCCAGCGGCAAGGGTGGGGAGCAGTACTTC
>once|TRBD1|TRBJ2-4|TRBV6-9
CASSYGGQGGDIQYF
TGTGCCAGCAGTTACGGGGGACAGGGAGGAGACATTCAGTACTTC
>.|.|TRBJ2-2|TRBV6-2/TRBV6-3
CASSYSTGIPGDLFF
TGTGCCAGCAGTTACTCGACGGGTATTCCAGGGGATCTGTTTTTT
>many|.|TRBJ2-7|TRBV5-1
CASSLEGTPSYEQYF
TGCGCCAGCAGCTTGGAGGGCACCCCCTCCTACGAGCAGTACTTC
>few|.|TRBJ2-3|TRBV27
CASSPRALRDTQYF
TGTGCCAGCAGTCCGCGGGCACTGAGGGATACGCAGTATTTT
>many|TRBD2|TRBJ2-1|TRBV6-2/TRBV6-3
CASSDPGLAGYNEQFF
TGTGCCAGCAGCGATCCGGGACTAGCGGGATACAATGAGCAGTTCTTC
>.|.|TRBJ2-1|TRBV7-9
CASSLVGDQTYNEQFF
TGTGCCAGCAGCTTAGTCGGGGACCAGACCTACAATGAGCAGTTCTTC
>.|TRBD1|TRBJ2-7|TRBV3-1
CASSQFGTGTYEQYF
TGTGCCAGCAGCCAATTCGGGACAGGGACCTACGAGCAGTACTTC
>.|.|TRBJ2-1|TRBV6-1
CASRKDVTSQFYNEQFF
TGTGCCAGCAGAAAGGATGTCACTAGCCAGTTCTACAATGAGCAGTTCTTC
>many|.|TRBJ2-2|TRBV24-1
CATSVSSWDGELFF
TGTGCCACCAGTGTGTCGAGCTGGGACGGGGAGCTGTTTTTT
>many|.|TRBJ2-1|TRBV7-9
CAIDTTFSYNEQFF
TGTGCCATAGATACCACCTTTTCCTACAATGAGCAGTTCTTC
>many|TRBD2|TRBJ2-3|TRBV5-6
CASSLAGGSTDTQYF
TGTGCCAGCTCCTTGGCGGGAGGGAGTACAGATACGCAGTATTTT
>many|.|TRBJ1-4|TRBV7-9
CASSSRSNEKLFF
TGTGCCAGCAGCTCCCGGTCTAATGAAAAACTGTTTTTT
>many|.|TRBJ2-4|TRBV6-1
CASTSDRKNIQYF
TGTGCCAGCACCTCTGATAGGAAAAACATTCAGTACTTC
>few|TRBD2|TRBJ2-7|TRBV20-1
CSASDLTSWEQYF
TGCAGTGCTAGTGACCTGACTAGCTGGGAGCAGTACTTC
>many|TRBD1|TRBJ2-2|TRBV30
CAWRAPGGWSTGELFF
TGTGCCTGGAGAGCCCCAGGGGGCTGGAGCACCGGGGAGCTGTTTTTT
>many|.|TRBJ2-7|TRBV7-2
CASSLTESREQYF
TGTGCCAGCAGCCTTACCGAGTCTAGGGAGCAGTACTTC
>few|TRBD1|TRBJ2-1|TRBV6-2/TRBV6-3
CASRQGQASYNEQFF
TGTGCCAGCAGACAGGGACAGGCGTCCTACAATGAGCAGTTCTTC
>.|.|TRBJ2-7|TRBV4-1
CASSQIPGVAAAGFSYEQYF
TGCGCCAGCAGCCAGATCCCCGGTGTGGCGGCGGCAGGATTCTCCTACGAGCAGTACTTC
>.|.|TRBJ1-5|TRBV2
CASRQWTEDQPQHF
TGTGCCAGCAGGCAATGGACCGAAGATCAGCCCCAGCATTTT
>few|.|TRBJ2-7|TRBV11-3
CASSLAGNEYEQYF
TGTGCCAGCAGCTTGGCGGGGAACGAGTACGAGCAGTACTTC
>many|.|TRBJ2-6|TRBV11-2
CASSLEYSGANVLTF
TGTGCCAGCAGCTTAGAATACTCTGGGGCCAACGTCCTGACTTTC
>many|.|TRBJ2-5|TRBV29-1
CSVEDRINRGGETQYF
TGCAGCGTTGAAGATCGTATTAATCGTGGGGGAGAGACCCAGTACTTC
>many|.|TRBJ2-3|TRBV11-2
CASSLAVRDTQYF
TGTGCCAGCAGCTTAGCGGTCAGGGATACGCAGTATTTT